The source of this T cell receptor (beta chain) is a study of blood T cell repertoires in COVID-19. Study overall: The origin of the acute and convalescent COVID-19 samples was the United States, Italy and Spain. In each case, the material was cDNA or gDNA derived from T cells, B-cell-depleted T cells, or PBMCs.

Authors' data handling: Counts of nucleated cells, estimated from reference gene primer amplification, were obtained. Assay used: immunoSEQ multiplex PCR; TCRdb lists only in-frame clones, some missing. V, J and clone size are those of that table, while D and trimming were read from the DNA. The sample lists about 200,000 clones, approximately 88% seen once, with under 7% in the top ten. CDR1 is SGHNT and CDR2 is YYREEE in the germline V gene (reference sequence). The length of the CDR3 is 15 residues. With 6 bases clipped from V and 7 bases from J, the junction kept 9 bases outside the gene matches.

Specimen: peripheral blood. V and J are TRBV5-4 and TRBJ2-2; 10 bases fit TRBD2. The receptor comes from a man in his 60s who had recovered from COVID-19. This CDR3 reads CASTRAGGLNGELFF. The DNA for the CDR3 is TGTGCCAGCACTCGAGCGGGAGGGCTTAACGGGGAGCTGTTTTTT.